The present entry profiles one T cell receptor beta chain with its context. Its antigen remains unidentified. The sample belongs to a study of T-cell reconstitution after alpha-beta-depleted transplantation in children. The TCRbeta library was prepared with unique molecular identifiers. Using its own MiXCR run on the PCR reads, TCRdb lists one record per CDR3 protein. The sample records 75,000 to 80,000 distinct CDR3 sequences, 15% to 20% being singletons. Points from the study as a whole: It was newly produced T cells that mostly accounted for T-cell counts and diversity one year after transplant. Several hundred expanded graft clones reportedly supplied alpha-beta T cells about two months after transplant. Certain patients had high TCRbeta diversity at day 60, and it came from recipient T cells and thymic progenitors that survived.

This receptor was taken from a male patient under 10 years old who had a stem cell transplant for acute lymphoblastic leukemia, so the T cells may come from the graft donor. Material: PBMCs, mostly from graft donor cells, obtained 360 days after TCRalphabeta/CD19-depleted stem cell transplant.

Here the CDR3 reads CASSSRGGFTDTQYF. The DNA for the CDR3 is TGTGCCAGCAGCTCGAGGGGGGGATTCACAGATACGCAGTATTTT. The chain employs TRBV9 and TRBJ2-3, with a weak D call TRBD2 (7 bases). Deletions cut 4 bases from V and 2 bases from J, with 14 bases between. Germline assignment: CDR1 SGDLS and CDR2 YYNGEE. The CDR3 has 15 residues.